This is a list of T cell receptor beta chains from one sample in a study of blood T cell repertoires in COVID-19. Profiled with immunoSEQ multiplex PCR; TCRdb holds only in-frame clones, not every one. Of approximately 240,000 clones listed, around nine tenths are singletons. Sequencing was done on a sample of peripheral blood. The source is a woman in her forties who had recovered from COVID-19. The CDR3 runs from the conserved cysteine through the conserved F or W. The D gene is left open where the match is weak. Rows give clone size only sometimes, using once, few, many, or a class for an expanded clone.

CDR3: CASSKDVGAQRDEQFF
DNA: TGTGCCAGCAGCAAAGACGTAGGGGCCCAAAGAGATGAGCAGTTCTTC
D: .
J: TRBJ2-1
V: TRBV21-1
size: .

CDR3: CASSPPHRGNEQFF
DNA: TGTGCCAGCAGCCCCCCCCACAGGGGGAATGAGCAGTTCTTC
D: TRBD1
J: TRBJ2-1
V: TRBV5-4
size: .

CDR3: CASSRRDSNSPLHF
DNA: TGTGCCAGCAGCCGCCGGGACAGTAATTCACCCCTCCACTTT
D: TRBD1
J: TRBJ1-6
V: TRBV3-1/TRBV3-2
size: .

CDR3: CASSLVAQGEQYF
DNA: TGTGCCAGCAGCTTAGTCGCACAGGGCGAGCAGTACTTC
D: .
J: TRBJ2-7
V: TRBV11-2
size: .

CDR3: CASSLMTSGNGETQYF
DNA: TGTGCCAGCAGCTTGATGACTAGCGGAAATGGAGAGACCCAGTACTTC
D: TRBD2
J: TRBJ2-5
V: TRBV5-6
size: .

CDR3: CASSHSASSYNEQFF
DNA: TGCGCCAGCAGCCATAGCGCCAGCTCCTACAATGAGCAGTTCTTC
D: .
J: TRBJ2-1
V: TRBV4-3
size: .

CDR3: CASSVAAGGPGETQYF
DNA: TGTGCCAGCAGCGTAGCGGCGGGGGGGCCGGGGGAGACCCAGTACTTC
D: TRBD2
J: TRBJ2-5
V: TRBV9
size: once

CDR3: CASSVGQNTEAFF
DNA: TGTGCTAGCAGCGTTGGACAGAACACTGAAGCTTTCTTT
D: .
J: TRBJ1-1
V: TRBV7-7
size: .

CDR3: CASSIMTAAYQPQHF
DNA: TGTGCCAGTAGTATAATGACAGCAGCGTATCAGCCCCAGCATTTT
D: .
J: TRBJ1-5
V: TRBV19
size: .

CDR3: CASSLPQGGGETQYF
DNA: TGCGCCAGCAGCTTACCACAAGGAGGAGGAGAGACCCAGTACTTC
D: .
J: TRBJ2-5
V: TRBV5-1
size: .

CDR3: CASSLRQGKTEAFF
DNA: TGTGCCAGCAGCTTAAGACAGGGAAAGACTGAAGCTTTCTTT
D: TRBD1
J: TRBJ1-1
V: TRBV7-2
size: few

CDR3: CASKTSGTSDTQYF
DNA: TGTGCCAGCAAAACTAGCGGGACCTCAGATACGCAGTATTTT
D: TRBD2
J: TRBJ2-3
V: TRBV6-4
size: .

CDR3: CASSLGYRVGAGANVLTF
DNA: TGCGCCAGCAGCCTCGGCTACAGGGTGGGCGCTGGGGCCAACGTCCTGACTTTC
D: .
J: TRBJ2-6
V: TRBV4-3
size: .

CDR3: CASSARGGAFTYEQYF
DNA: TGTGCCAGTAGTGCAAGAGGGGGGGCGTTCACCTACGAGCAGTACTTC
D: .
J: TRBJ2-7
V: TRBV19
size: .

CDR3: CASITPGTGAGGYTF
DNA: TGTGCCAGCATTACACCCGGCACAGGGGCGGGTGGCTACACCTTC
D: TRBD1
J: TRBJ1-2
V: TRBV28
size: .

CDR3: CASTIRGEPQHF
DNA: TGTGCCAGCACCATCAGGGGTGAGCCCCAGCATTTT
D: .
J: TRBJ1-5
V: TRBV6-6
size: .

CDR3: CASSLKVKGATRETQYF
DNA: TGTGCCAGCAGCTTGAAAGTTAAGGGAGCGACTCGAGAGACCCAGTACTTC
D: .
J: TRBJ2-5
V: TRBV5-4
size: .

CDR3: CASSQDRQGGGNTIYF
DNA: TGCGCCAGCAGCCAAGATCGGCAGGGAGGCGGAAACACCATATATTTT
D: .
J: TRBJ1-3
V: TRBV4-3
size: .

CDR3: CAVRERQSNEQFF
DNA: TGTGCCGTTCGTGAGCGACAGAGTAATGAGCAGTTCTTC
D: .
J: TRBJ2-1
V: TRBV6-5
size: .

CDR3: CASSSQGDTEAFF
DNA: TGCGCCAGCAGTAGCCAGGGGGACACTGAAGCTTTCTTT
D: TRBD1
J: TRBJ1-1
V: TRBV4-3
size: .

CDR3: CSASEAGVQPQHF
DNA: TGCAGTGCTAGTGAAGCCGGGGTTCAGCCCCAGCATTTT
D: .
J: TRBJ1-5
V: TRBV20-1
size: .

CDR3: CASSILGVAYGYTF
DNA: TGTGCCAGTAGTATTCTTGGCGTAGCCTATGGCTACACCTTC
D: .
J: TRBJ1-2
V: TRBV19
size: .

CDR3: CAWSVNRGFTYEQYF
DNA: TGTGCCTGGAGTGTTAATCGGGGTTTCACCTACGAGCAGTACTTC
D: .
J: TRBJ2-7
V: TRBV30
size: .

CDR3: CASSPLLAVEGNEQFF
DNA: TGTGCCAGTAGTCCATTGCTAGCGGTCGAAGGGAATGAGCAGTTCTTC
D: TRBD2
J: TRBJ2-1
V: TRBV19
size: .

CDR3: CASSPRGLAGVDTQYF
DNA: TGTGCCAGCAGCCCACGAGGACTAGCGGGAGTAGATACGCAGTATTTT
D: TRBD2
J: TRBJ2-3
V: TRBV11-3
size: .

CDR3: CASRPRTSTGELFF
DNA: TGTGCCAGTAGACCCCGGACTTCCACCGGGGAGCTGTTTTTT
D: .
J: TRBJ2-2
V: TRBV19
size: .

CDR3: CASSTRDRGLSPLHF
DNA: TGTGCCAGCAGTACCAGGGACAGGGGGCTAAGCCCCCTCCACTTT
D: TRBD1
J: TRBJ1-6
V: TRBV6-6
size: .

CDR3: CASSPSTSGFYEQYF
DNA: TGTGCCAGCAGCCCCTCGACTAGCGGGTTCTACGAGCAGTACTTC
D: TRBD2
J: TRBJ2-7
V: TRBV7-2
size: once

CDR3: CASSTLHGGRNTEAFF
DNA: TGTGCCAGTAGTACCTTGCACGGGGGAAGGAACACTGAAGCTTTCTTT
D: .
J: TRBJ1-1
V: TRBV19
size: .

CDR3: CATSRSRDYEQYF
DNA: TGTGCCACCAGCAGGTCCAGGGACTACGAGCAGTACTTC
D: .
J: TRBJ2-7
V: TRBV15
size: .

CDR3: CASSQVASETQYF
DNA: TGTGCCAGCAGCCAAGTAGCTTCGGAGACCCAGTACTTC
D: .
J: TRBJ2-5
V: TRBV4-2
size: .

CDR3: CATRSGTGGDGETQYF
DNA: TGTGCCACCAGGTCCGGGACAGGGGGTGATGGAGAGACCCAGTACTTC
D: TRBD1
J: TRBJ2-5
V: TRBV24-1
size: .

CDR3: CASSYRAFRGKRNTEAFF
DNA: TGTGCCAGCAGTTACCGGGCTTTCAGGGGGAAAAGGAACACTGAAGCTTTCTTT
D: TRBD1
J: TRBJ1-1
V: TRBV6-2/TRBV6-3
size: .

CDR3: CASSPFQGYSNQPQHF
DNA: TGTGCCAGCAGTCCATTTCAGGGATATAGCAATCAGCCCCAGCATTTT
D: .
J: TRBJ1-5
V: TRBV6-2/TRBV6-3
size: .

CDR3: CASNGGGPSYEQYF
DNA: TGTGCCAGCAACGGGGGGGGGCCCTCCTACGAGCAGTACTTC
D: TRBD2
J: TRBJ2-7
V: TRBV27
size: .

CDR3: CASSLEQGISNEKLFF
DNA: TGTGCCAGCAGCTTGGAGCAGGGGATATCTAATGAAAAACTGTTTTTT
D: .
J: TRBJ1-4
V: TRBV7-2
size: .

CDR3: CASRPITYSPLHF
DNA: TGTGCCAGCAGACCTATCACTTATTCACCCCTCCACTTT
D: .
J: TRBJ1-6
V: TRBV6-2/TRBV6-3
size: .

CDR3: CASSQDIGTGGRKLFF
DNA: TGCGCCAGCAGCCAAGATATCGGGACAGGGGGGCGAAAACTGTTTTTT
D: TRBD1
J: TRBJ1-4
V: TRBV4-1
size: once

CDR3: CASSFKETQYF
DNA: TGTGCCAGCAGCTTTAAAGAGACCCAGTACTTC
D: .
J: TRBJ2-5
V: TRBV5-4
size: .

CDR3: CASSQDPPGQGYYDEQFF
DNA: TGCGCCAGCAGCCAAGATCCTCCGGGACAGGGTTATTATGATGAGCAGTTCTTC
D: TRBD1
J: TRBJ2-1
V: TRBV4-3
size: .

CDR3: CASSLEHRTDTQYF
DNA: TGTGCCAGCAGCTTGGAACATCGCACAGATACGCAGTATTTT
D: .
J: TRBJ2-3
V: TRBV5-5
size: .

CDR3: CASSFNRDNEQFF
DNA: TGTGCCAGCAGCTTCAACAGGGATAATGAGCAGTTCTTC
D: .
J: TRBJ2-1
V: TRBV7-2
size: .

CDR3: CASSLASTYYGYTF
DNA: TGTGCCAGCAGCCTCGCGAGTACTTACTATGGCTACACCTTC
D: .
J: TRBJ1-2
V: TRBV11-2
size: .

CDR3: CASSPPTNSYEQYF
DNA: TGTGCCAGCAGCCCGCCCACTAACTCCTACGAGCAGTACTTC
D: .
J: TRBJ2-7
V: TRBV3-1/TRBV3-2
size: few

CDR3: CASNMKRGTYEQYF
DNA: TGTGCCAGTAATATGAAACGGGGGACCTACGAGCAGTACTTC
D: .
J: TRBJ2-7
V: TRBV19
size: .

CDR3: CASSFNQGNRNTIYF
DNA: TGTGCCAGCAGCTTTAACCAGGGGAATCGAAACACCATATATTTT
D: .
J: TRBJ1-3
V: TRBV7-2
size: .